Sequencing of this T cell receptor beta chain was carried out in a study of T cell clonality in common variable immunodeficiency. Germline V gene data show CDR1 as SGHTA and CDR2 as FQGNSA. Trimming pared 5 bases from V and 2 bases from J, leaving 11 bases between. The CDR3 runs to 14 residues. This clone was observed many times. The missing CDR3 end, 3 residues past where the read stops, is filled in from the germline J gene. Control and CVID samples contributed equal amounts of genomic DNA. Sequencing used immunoSEQ multiplex PCR; TCRdb keeps in-frame clones, though not all of them. Found here are about 31,000 clones, no singletons; the ten largest cover 3.5% to 4%.

This TCR was recovered from a person aged 18 to 70 in good health. The rearrangement uses TRBV7-2 and TRBJ2-3; D might be TRBD1 (6 bases). The sequencing sample was made of peripheral blood mononuclear cells. CDR3 region: CASSPRDITDTQYF. The CDR3 bases that were read are TGTGCCAGCAGCCCCCGGGACATCACAGATACG. Complete variable domain (other parts from reference TRBV7-2 and TRBJ2-3): GAGVSQSPSNKVTEKGKDVELRCDPISGHTALYWYRQSLGQGLEFLIYFQGNSAPDKSGLPSDRFSAERTGGSVSTLTIQRTQQEDSAVYLCASSPRDITDTQYFGPGTRLTVL.